One T cell receptor (beta chain) is described in this entry. Its antigen remains unknown. It was CD45RO-negative cells, positively selected for CCR7, that made up naive CD8 cells, with terminally differentiated effector memory CD45RA+ cells excluded. There are 14 residues in the CDR3. Trimming stripped 4 bases from V and 4 bases from J, with 11 bases between. Germline CDR1 and CDR2: MNHEY and SMNVEV (reference sequence). Measured with immunoSEQ multiplex PCR; TCRdb has only the in-frame clones, and not every one. The sample lists some 2,100,000 clones, approximately 94% occurring once. This sample was included in a study of shared clonotypes between healthy human individuals. In the study overall: For every donor, three CD4 naive, three CD4 memory, two CD8 naive and one CD8 memory plates were used. Study observations and caveats: Clonotypes shared by all four donors outscored non-shared clonotypes in generation probability. The diversity represented, both genetic and in exposure history, was limited by few donors. On the whole, naive subsets had larger estimated richness than memory subsets had.

The clonotype originates from a young man in good health. Some clones in this sample may be carry-over from other donors' samples. The V call is TRBV27, the J call TRBJ2-1; a possible D gene is TRBD2 (5 bases). What was sequenced was naive CD8+ T cells from PBMCs. DNA of the CDR3: TGTGCCAGCAGTTCAGGACTCAATTACAATGAGCAGTTCTTC. Translating gives CASSSGLNYNEQFF.